The 3 T cell receptor beta chains reported below all come from one sample, sequenced in a study of early stage breast cancer tumors. Profiling relied on immunoSEQ multiplex PCR, and the TCRdb table lists in-frame clones only, not all of them. This sample has tens of thousands of clones, with 65% to 80% found just once. Sample: blood. The source of these receptors is a person younger than 45 with breast cancer.

This rearrangement joins TRBV18 to TRBJ1-1; tentatively, D is TRBD1 (6 bases). The CDR3 loop spans 16 amino acids. Germline values: CDR1 KGHSH, CDR2 LQKENI. The V and J ends lost 6 bases and 3 bases respectively, with 20 bases between them. The CDR3 spells CASSPQSQGLHTEAFF. The CDR3 DNA is TGTGCCAGCTCCCCCCAGTCGCAGGGGCTACACACTGAAGCTTTCTTT.

This clone was seen only a few times. This chain joins TRBV7-9 and TRBJ2-7, with D maybe TRBD2 (5 bases). The CDR3 spans 14 residues. V lost 4 bases and J lost 0, with 10 bases in between. Germline V gives CDR1 SEHNR, CDR2 FQNEAQ (reference sequence). The CDR3 DNA reads as TGTGCCAGCAGCTCTCAGCGGATCTCCTACGAGCAGTACTTC. Translating it yields CASSSQRISYEQYF.

This clone was observed a few times. J is TRBJ1-5 and V is TRBV10-3; D remains unclear. V was trimmed by 3 bases and J by 1 base, leaving 7 bases between them. The germline V gene encodes CDR1 ENHRY and CDR2 SYGVKD. The CDR3 totals 14 residues. CDR3 sequence (DNA): TGTGCCATCAGTGAAATGGGGAGCAATCAGCCCCAGCATTTT. Protein product: CAISEMGSNQPQHF.